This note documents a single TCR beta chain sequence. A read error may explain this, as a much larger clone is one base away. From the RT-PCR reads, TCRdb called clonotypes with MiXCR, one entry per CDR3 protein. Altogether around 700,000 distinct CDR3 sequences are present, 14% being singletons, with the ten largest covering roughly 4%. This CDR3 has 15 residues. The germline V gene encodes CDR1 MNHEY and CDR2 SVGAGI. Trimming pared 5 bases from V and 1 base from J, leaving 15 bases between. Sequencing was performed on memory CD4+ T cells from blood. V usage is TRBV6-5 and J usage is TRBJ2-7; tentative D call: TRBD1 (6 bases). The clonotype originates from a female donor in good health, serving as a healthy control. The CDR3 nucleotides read TGTGCCAGCAGTACCGGGACAAGGTTTTCCTACGAGCAGTACTTC. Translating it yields CASSTGTRFSYEQYF.